This TCR beta chain was retrieved from a study of OX40 agonist ivuxolimab in advanced cancers. As for the study in general: In this trial design, patients received ivuxolimab intravenously at 0.01 to 10 mg/kg every 2 weeks. Dose-escalation patients were diagnosed with hepatocellular carcinoma, melanoma, renal cell cancer or head and neck cancer.

Worth noting for this clone: Its antigen is currently unknown.

Sampling times: baseline, cycle 4 day 1, cycle 7 day 1. Study outcomes and limitations: In CD8+ T cells, expanded clones were on average more numerous than in CD4+.

The CDR3 spans 11 residues. V shed 6 bases and J shed 10 bases, with 11 bases lying between them. Germline V gives CDR1 WSHSY, CDR2 SAAADI. The assay was immunoSEQ multiplex PCR, and TCRdb's table has in-frame clones only and misses some. The table shows 20,000 to 25,000 clones, with 80% to 90% occurring only once. The TCR comes from an adult with an advanced solid tumor such as melanoma, head and neck, liver or kidney cancer. Sequencing was performed on CD4+ or CD8+ T cells sorted from blood, taken in a trial of the OX40 agonist ivuxolimab. The chain is built from TRBV10-2 and TRBJ2-3; D possibly corresponds to TRBD1 (6 bases). The CDR3 region is CASRTGYAQYF. CDR3 coding DNA: TGCGCCAGCAGAACAGGGTACGCGCAGTATTTT.